This section outlines one T cell receptor beta chain sequence together with its context. The target antigen is unknown. This record belongs to a study of T cell responses to AZD1222 COVID-19 vaccine. Repertoires were generated with immunoSEQ multiplex PCR, while TCRdb's copy carries only in-frame clones and drops some. The profile covers about 91,000 clones, with roughly 90% appearing a single time and about 3.4% taken by the ten largest. The CDR3 sequence is 15 residues long. Germline V gives CDR1 SEHNR, CDR2 FQNEAQ (reference sequence). Trimming pared 5 bases from V and 2 bases from J, leaving 15 bases between. Overall study findings and caveats: Variant regions that are unmutated are reportedly the target of nearly half of spike-specific TCRs. The donor group comprised mostly white British people and more females; the analysis possibly underestimated clonal diversity.

V usage is TRBV7-9 and J usage is TRBJ1-2; D is uncertain. The TCR was taken from an adult who received the AZD1222 COVID-19 vaccine. The sample consisted of peripheral blood, taken 28 days after the second AZD1222 dose. The CDR3 coding sequence is TGTGCCAGCAGCGATGCTGGCCGGGCCAACTATGGCTACACCTTC. Encoded protein: CASSDAGRANYGYTF.